This T cell receptor beta chain was profiled in a study of PD-1 blockade in mismatch repair-deficient tumors. Turning to the study itself: Enrolled about 2012-2016, patients had progressing, pretreated mismatch repair-deficient cancers of approximately 13 types. Study outcomes and limitations: Rapid post-treatment expansion, then contraction, generally preceding radiologic response, marked tumor-resident clones.

Notes on this clone: Antigen specificity is unknown.

TCR sequencing covered three patients who responded to pembrolizumab. TCRdb's copy holds only in-frame clones and misses some; the assay was immunoSEQ multiplex PCR. The table includes more than 90,000 clones, approximately 80% detected once. CDR3 length: 18 residues. J was trimmed by 2 bases and V by 1 base; bases with no gene match: 11. Germline values: CDR1 SGHTA, CDR2 FQGNSA. The receptor comes from an adult with mismatch repair-deficient cancer. This material consisted of peripheral blood, taken 60 to 65 weeks after starting pembrolizumab. V is TRBV7-2 and J is TRBJ2-7; 10 positions agree with TRBD2. CDR3 sequence (DNA): TGTGCCAGCAGCTTAGGCGAGTTCAGCGGGAGGGTCACCTACGAGCAGTACTTC. It codes for CASSLGEFSGRVTYEQYF.